This record concerns one TCR beta chain sequence. TCRdb itself ran the reads through MiXCR, one entry per CDR3 protein. The sample includes about 740,000 distinct CDR3 sequences, roughly 36% seen only once; the top ten take 2.5% to 3%. The data are from a study of T cell repertoires in cytomegalovirus infection. The germline V gene encodes CDR1 MDHEN and CDR2 SYDVKM. The J segment lost 4 bases and the V segment lost 2 bases, leaving 2 bases of the junction unmatched. The CDR3 contains 15 residues. The receptor's source is a human donor in good health (CMV status not recorded). Some clones in this sample may be carry-over from other donors' samples. This sequence joins TRBV28 and TRBJ1-5; the match to TRBD1 covers 10 bases. Material for sequencing was PBMCs. The CDR3 is CASSLDRGQNQPQHF. In nucleotides, the CDR3 is TGTGCCAGCAGTTTAGACAGGGGGCAAAATCAGCCCCAGCATTTT.